The clone carrying this T cell receptor (beta chain) was found a few times. Antigen specificity is unknown. In TCRdb, the reads were re-called with MiXCR into one record per CDR3 protein. In the table there are about 180,000 distinct CDR3 sequences, 13% to 15% of which are singletons. This record comes from a study of T cell repertoires in cytomegalovirus infection. In the study overall: Public TCR beta signatures marked donors with CMV infection and the matching HLA.

The study's findings and limits: Summed frequency of public TCR beta families distinguished CMV carriers with the relevant HLA. In two of eight donors, the top clonotype was HLA-C-restricted CMV-specific.

Sequenced material: PBMCs. The clonotype originates from a human donor in good health (CMV status not recorded). Some clones in this sample may be carry-over from other donors' samples.

The chain's CDR3 is CASSERPGVAKNIQYF. The CDR3 DNA reads TGTGCCAGCAGCGAGCGCCCCGGGGTAGCCAAAAACATTCAGTACTTC. The chain joins TRBV2 to TRBJ2-4, with D perhaps TRBD2 (5 bases). The V end was cut by 6 bases, the J end by 0 bases, with 15 bases between. Germline V gene lookup returns CDR1 SNHLY and CDR2 FYNNEI. The CDR3 sequence is 16 residues long.